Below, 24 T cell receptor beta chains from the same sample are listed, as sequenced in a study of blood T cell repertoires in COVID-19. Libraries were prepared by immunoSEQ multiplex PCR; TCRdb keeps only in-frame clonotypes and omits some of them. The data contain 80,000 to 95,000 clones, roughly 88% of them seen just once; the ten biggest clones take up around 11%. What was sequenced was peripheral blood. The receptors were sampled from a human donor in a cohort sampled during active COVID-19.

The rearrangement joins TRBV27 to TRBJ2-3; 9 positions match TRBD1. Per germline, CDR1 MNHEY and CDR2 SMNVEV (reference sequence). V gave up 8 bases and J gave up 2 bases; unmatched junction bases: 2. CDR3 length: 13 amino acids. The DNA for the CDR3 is TGTGCCAGCGGGACAGGGACCACAGATACGCAGTATTTT. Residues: CASGTGTTDTQYF.

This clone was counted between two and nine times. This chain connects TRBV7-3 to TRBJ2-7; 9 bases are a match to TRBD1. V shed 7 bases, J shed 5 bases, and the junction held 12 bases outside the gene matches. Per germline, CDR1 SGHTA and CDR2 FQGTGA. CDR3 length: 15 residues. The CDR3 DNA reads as TGTGCCAGCACCCCCAGCGGGACAGGGAACCACGAGCAGTACTTC. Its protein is CASTPSGTGNHEQYF.

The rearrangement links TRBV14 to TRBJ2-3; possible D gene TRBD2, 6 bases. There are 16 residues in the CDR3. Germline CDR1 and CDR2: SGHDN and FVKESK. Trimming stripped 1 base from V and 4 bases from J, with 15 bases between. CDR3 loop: CASSQVGRWGADTQYF. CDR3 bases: TGTGCCAGCAGCCAAGTCGGACGGTGGGGGGCAGATACGCAGTATTTT.

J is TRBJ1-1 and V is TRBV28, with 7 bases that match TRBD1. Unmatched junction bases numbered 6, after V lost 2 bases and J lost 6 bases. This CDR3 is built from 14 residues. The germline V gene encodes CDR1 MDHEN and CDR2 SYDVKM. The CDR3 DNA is TGTGCCAGCAGTTTAATTGTTCAGGGGGCTGAAGCTTTCTTT. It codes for CASSLIVQGAEAFF.

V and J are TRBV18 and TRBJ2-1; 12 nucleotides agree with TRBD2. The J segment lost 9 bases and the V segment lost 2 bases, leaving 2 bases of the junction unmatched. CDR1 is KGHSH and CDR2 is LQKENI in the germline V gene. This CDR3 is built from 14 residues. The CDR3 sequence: CASSPGLAGLEQFF. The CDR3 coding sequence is TGTGCCAGCTCACCAGGACTAGCGGGGCTTGAGCAGTTCTTC.

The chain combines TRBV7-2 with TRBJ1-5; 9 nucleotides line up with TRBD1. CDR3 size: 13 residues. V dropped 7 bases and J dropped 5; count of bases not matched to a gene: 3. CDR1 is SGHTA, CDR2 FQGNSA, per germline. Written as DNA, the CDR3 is TGTGCCAGCAACACAGGGGGCGATCAGCCCCAGCATTTT. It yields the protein CASNTGGDQPQHF. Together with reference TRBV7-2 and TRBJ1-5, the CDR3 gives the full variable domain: GAGVSQSPSNKVTEKGKDVELRCDPISGHTALYWYRQSLGQGLEFLIYFQGNSAPDKSGLPSDRFSAERTGGSVSTLTIQRTQQEDSAVYLCASNTGGDQPQHFGDGTRLSIL.

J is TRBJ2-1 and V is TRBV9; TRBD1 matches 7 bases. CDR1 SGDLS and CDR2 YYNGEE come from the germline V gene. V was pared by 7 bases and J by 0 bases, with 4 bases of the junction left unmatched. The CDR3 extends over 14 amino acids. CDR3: CASCPGGSYNEQFF. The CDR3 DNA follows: TGTGCCAGCTGCCCAGGGGGCTCCTACAATGAGCAGTTCTTC. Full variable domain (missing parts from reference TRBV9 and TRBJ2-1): DSGVTQTPKHLITATGQRVTLRCSPRSGDLSVYWYQQSLDQGLQFLIQYYNGEERAKGNILERFSAQQFPDLHSELNLSSLELGDSALYFCASCPGGSYNEQFFGPGTRLTVL.

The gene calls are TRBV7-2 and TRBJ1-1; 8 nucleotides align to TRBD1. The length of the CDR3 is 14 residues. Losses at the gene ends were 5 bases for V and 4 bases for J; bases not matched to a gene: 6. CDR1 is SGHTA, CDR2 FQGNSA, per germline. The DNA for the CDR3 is TGTGCCAGCAGCGTCGGGACAGGTTTCACTGAAGCTTTCTTT. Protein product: CASSVGTGFTEAFF.

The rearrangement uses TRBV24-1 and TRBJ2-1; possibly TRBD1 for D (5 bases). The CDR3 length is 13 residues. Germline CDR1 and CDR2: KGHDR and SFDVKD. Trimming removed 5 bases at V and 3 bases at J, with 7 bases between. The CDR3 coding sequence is TGTGCCACCAGTGCAGGGAACTACAATGAGCAGTTCTTC. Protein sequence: CATSAGNYNEQFF.

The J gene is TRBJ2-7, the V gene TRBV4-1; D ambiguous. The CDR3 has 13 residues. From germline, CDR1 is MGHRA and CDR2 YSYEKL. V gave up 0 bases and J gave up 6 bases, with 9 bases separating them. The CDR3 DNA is TGCGCCAGCAGCCAAGATCCTCGGAGCGAGCAGTACTTC. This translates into CASSQDPRSEQYF.

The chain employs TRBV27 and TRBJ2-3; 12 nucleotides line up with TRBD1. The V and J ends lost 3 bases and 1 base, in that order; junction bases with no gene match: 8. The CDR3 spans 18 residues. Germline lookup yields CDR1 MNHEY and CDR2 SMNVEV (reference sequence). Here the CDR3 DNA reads TGTGCCAGCAGTTTGGGGACAGGGGGCGGGGGCGGCACAGATACGCAGTATTTT. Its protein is CASSLGTGGGGGTDTQYF.

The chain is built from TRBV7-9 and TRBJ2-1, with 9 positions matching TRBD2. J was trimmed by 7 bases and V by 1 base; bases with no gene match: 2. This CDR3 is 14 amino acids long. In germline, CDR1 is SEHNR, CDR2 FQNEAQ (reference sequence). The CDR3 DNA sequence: TGTGCCAGCAGCTTAGGCGGGAGGGCGAATGAGCAGTTCTTC. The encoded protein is CASSLGGRANEQFF.

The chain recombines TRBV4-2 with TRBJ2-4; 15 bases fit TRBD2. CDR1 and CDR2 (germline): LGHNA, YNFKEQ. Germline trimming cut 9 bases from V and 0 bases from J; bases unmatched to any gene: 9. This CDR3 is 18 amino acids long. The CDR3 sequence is CARQPGLAGGVAKNIQYF. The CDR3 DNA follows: TGTGCCAGACAGCCCGGACTAGCGGGGGGGGTAGCCAAAAACATTCAGTACTTC.

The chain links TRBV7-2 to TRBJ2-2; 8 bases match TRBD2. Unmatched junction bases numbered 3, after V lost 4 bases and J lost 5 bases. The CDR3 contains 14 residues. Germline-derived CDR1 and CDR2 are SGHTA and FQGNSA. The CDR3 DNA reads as TGTGCCAGCAGCTATTCTAGCGGGACCGGGGAGCTGTTTTTT. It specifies CASSYSSGTGELFF.

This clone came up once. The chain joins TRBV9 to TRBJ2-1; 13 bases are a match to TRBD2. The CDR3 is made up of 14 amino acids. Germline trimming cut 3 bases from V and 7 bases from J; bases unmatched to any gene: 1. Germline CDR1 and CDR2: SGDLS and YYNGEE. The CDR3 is CASSGTSGRNEQFF. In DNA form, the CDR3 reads TGTGCCAGCAGCGGGACTAGCGGGAGAAATGAGCAGTTCTTC. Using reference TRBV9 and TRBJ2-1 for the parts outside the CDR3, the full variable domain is DSGVTQTPKHLITATGQRVTLRCSPRSGDLSVYWYQQSLDQGLQFLIQYYNGEERAKGNILERFSAQQFPDLHSELNLSSLELGDSALYFCASSGTSGRNEQFFGPGTRLTVL.

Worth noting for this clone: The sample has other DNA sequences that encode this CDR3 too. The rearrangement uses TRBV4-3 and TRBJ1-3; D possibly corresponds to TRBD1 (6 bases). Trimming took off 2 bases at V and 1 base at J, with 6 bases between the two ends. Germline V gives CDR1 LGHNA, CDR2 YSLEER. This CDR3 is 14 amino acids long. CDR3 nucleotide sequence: TGCGCCAGCAGCCAACAGGGGTCTGGAAACACCATATATTTT. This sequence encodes CASSQQGSGNTIYF.

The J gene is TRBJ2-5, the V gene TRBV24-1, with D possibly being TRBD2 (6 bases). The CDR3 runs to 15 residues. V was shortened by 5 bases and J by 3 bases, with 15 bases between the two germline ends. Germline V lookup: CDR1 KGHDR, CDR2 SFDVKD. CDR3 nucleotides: TGTGCCACCAGTGCGGCCGGGAGCCCAAAAGAGACCCAGTACTTC. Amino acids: CATSAAGSPKETQYF.

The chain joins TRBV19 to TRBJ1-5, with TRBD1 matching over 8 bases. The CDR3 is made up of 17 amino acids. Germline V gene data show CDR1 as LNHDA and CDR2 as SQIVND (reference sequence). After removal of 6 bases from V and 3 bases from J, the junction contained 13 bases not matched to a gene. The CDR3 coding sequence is TGTGCCAGTAGGCCAGGACAGGGCCTAAACTACAATCAGCCCCAGCATTTT. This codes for CASRPGQGLNYNQPQHF.

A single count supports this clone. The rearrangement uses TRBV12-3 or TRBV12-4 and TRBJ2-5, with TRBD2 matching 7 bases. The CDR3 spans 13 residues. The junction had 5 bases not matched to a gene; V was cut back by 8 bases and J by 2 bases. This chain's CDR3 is CASGLVLQETQYF. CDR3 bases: TGTGCCAGCGGACTAGTTCTTCAAGAGACCCAGTACTTC.

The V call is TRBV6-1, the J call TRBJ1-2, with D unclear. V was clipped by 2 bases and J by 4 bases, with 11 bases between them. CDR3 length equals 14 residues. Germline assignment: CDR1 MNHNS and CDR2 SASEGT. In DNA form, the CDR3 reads TGTGCCAGCAGTGAAAGAACGGGTCGCTATGGCTACACCTTC. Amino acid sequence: CASSERTGRYGYTF.

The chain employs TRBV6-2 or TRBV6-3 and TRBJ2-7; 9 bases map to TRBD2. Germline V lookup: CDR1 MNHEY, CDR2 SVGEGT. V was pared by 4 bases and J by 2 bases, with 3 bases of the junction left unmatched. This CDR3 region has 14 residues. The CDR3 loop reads CASSLTSGPYEQYF. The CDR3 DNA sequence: TGTGCCAGCAGTTTGACTAGCGGACCCTACGAGCAGTACTTC.

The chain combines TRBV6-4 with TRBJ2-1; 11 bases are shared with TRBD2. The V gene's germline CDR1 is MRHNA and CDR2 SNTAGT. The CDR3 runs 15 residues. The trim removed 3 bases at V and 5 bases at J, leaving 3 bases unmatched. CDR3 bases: TGTGCCAGCAGTGAAGGGACTAGCGGTAACAATGAGCAGTTCTTC. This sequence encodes CASSEGTSGNNEQFF.

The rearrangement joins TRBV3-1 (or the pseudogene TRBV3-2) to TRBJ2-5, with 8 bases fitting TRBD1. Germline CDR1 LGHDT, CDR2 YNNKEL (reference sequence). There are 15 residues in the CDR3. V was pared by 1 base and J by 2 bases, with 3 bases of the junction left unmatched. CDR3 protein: CASSQGGQGQETQYF. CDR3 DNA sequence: TGTGCCAGCAGCCAAGGAGGACAGGGACAAGAGACCCAGTACTTC.

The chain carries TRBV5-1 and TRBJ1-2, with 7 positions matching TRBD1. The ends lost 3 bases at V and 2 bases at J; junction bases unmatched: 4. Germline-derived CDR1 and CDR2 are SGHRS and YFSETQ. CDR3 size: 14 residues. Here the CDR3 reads CASSSGQTNYGYTF. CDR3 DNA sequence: TGCGCCAGCAGCTCGGGACAGACCAACTATGGCTACACCTTC.